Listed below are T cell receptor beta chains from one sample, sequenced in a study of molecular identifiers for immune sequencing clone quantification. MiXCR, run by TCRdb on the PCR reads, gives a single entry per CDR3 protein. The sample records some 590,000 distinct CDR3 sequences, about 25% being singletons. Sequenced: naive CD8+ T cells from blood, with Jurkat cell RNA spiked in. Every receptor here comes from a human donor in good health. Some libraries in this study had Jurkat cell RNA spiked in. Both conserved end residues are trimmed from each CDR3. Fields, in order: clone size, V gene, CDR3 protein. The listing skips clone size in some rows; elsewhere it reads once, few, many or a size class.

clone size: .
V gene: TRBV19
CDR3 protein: ASSTPQDLRTDTQY

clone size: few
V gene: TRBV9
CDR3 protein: ASSDHLDETQY

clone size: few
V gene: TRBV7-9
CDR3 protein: ASSLPGRDRNQETQY

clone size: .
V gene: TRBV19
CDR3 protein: TSSIHRQSNQPQH

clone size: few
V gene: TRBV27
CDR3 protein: ASSSQGAPGGEQY

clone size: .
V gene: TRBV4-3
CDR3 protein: ASSQDYGSGGAYQETRY

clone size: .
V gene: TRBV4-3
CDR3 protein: ASSQTAQEPQY

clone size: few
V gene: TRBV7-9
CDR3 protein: ASSLGTGEAYGYT

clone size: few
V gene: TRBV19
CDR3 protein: ASSMTSGNNEQF

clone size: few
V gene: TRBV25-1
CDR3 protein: ASSEYGWGAEAF

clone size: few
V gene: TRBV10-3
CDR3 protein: AISERGGRTEAF

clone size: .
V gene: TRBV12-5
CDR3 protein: ASGLDVGYEQY

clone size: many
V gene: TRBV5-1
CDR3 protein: ASSLRTGVNEKLF

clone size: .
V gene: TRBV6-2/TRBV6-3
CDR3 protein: ASSSLGLSTEAF

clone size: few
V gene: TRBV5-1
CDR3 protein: ASSLNFPPAYEQY

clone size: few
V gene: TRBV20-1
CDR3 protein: SARSEHGTTYEQY

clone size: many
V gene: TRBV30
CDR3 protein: AWSAVGYEQY

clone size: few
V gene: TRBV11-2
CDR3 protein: ASSLNENEKLF

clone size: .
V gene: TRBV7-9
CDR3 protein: ASSVVGGSYSSPLH

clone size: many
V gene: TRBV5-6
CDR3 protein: ASSAAQGLAEAF

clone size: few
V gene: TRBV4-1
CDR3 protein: ASTTGGQGNLDTEAF

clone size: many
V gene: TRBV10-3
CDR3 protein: AISGNSGPTDTQY

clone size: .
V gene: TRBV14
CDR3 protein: ASSAGRLDTQY

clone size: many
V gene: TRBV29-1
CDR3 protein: SVEGGRYGQY

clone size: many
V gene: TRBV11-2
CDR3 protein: ASSPTLENIQY

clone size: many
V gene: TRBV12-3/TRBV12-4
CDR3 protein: ASSPSGQPNGGYT

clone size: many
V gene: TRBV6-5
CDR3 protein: ASSVTVYWPQH

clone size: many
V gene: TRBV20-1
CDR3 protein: SARTMSAYEQY

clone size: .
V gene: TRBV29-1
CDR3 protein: SVINPGNTMY

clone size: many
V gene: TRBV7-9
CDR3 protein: ASSLESRPEAF

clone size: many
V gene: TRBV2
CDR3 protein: ASSEALVPGLADTQY

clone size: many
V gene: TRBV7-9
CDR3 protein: ASSRDWEETQY

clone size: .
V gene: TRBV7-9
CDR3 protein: ASSLVLDTKY

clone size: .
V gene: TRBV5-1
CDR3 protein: ASKTGTGGTYEQY

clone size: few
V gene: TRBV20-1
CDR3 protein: SARDGTGKETQY

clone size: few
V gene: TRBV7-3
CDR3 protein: AREDRDLQETQY

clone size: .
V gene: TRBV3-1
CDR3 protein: ASSQVFEGGYQETQY

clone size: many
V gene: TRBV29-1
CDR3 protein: SVEWENTEAF

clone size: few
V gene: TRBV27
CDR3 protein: ASSFGGRGNSPLH